A selection of T cell receptor beta chains follows, all from one sample in a study of blood T cells in healthy people across ages. TCRdb re-derived calls from the 5' RACE reads in MiXCR, one entry per CDR3 protein. The sample contains hundreds of thousands of distinct CDR3 sequences, about 29% of which appear only once. These sequences were also reported in another study, on T cells of mothers and their children.

Material: blood. These receptors all stem from a boy aged 2 to 9 in good health. Both conserved end residues are part of each CDR3. The D gene is left open where the match is weak. The size of a clone is reported for some rows only, either as once, few or many, or as a class for expanded clones.

v_gene	abundance	j_gene	d_gene	CDR3aa	CDR3nt
TRBV12-3/TRBV12-4	.	TRBJ1-1	.	CASRGLVNTEAFF	TGTGCCAGCAGGGGTTTGGTGAACACTGAAGCTTTCTTT
TRBV20-1	.	TRBJ2-5	TRBD2	CSARASGPQETQYF	TGCAGTGCTAGGGCTAGCGGACCTCAAGAGACCCAGTACTTC
TRBV29-1	.	TRBJ1-2	.	CSVEDQRQSGGYTF	TGCAGCGTTGAAGATCAGCGTCAGAGCGGTGGCTACACCTTC
TRBV29-1	.	TRBJ1-2	.	CSGGTPLDLFGYTF	TGCAGCGGAGGGACGCCTCTTGACCTTTTCGGCTACACCTTC
TRBV27	.	TRBJ2-3	TRBD2	CASINLAGGHTSTDTQYF	TGTGCCAGCATTAACCTAGCGGGGGGGCATACAAGCACAGATACGCAGTATTTT
TRBV10-2	few	TRBJ2-1	TRBD2	CASSEPSGRGNEQFF	TGCGCCAGCAGTGAGCCTAGCGGGAGGGGCAATGAGCAGTTCTTC
TRBV13	few	TRBJ2-7	TRBD2	CASSPGRTSGDYEQYF	TGTGCCAGCAGCCCGGGGCGGACTAGCGGAGACTACGAGCAGTACTTC
TRBV3-1	.	TRBJ2-5	.	CASSQDLVGGETQYF	TGTGCCAGCAGCCAAGACTTAGTCGGGGGCGAGACCCAGTACTTC
TRBV6-2/TRBV6-3	.	TRBJ2-1	.	CASSASRGSSWEFF	TGTGCCAGCAGTGCGTCTCGAGGGTCCTCTTGGGAGTTCTTC
TRBV29-1	few	TRBJ1-2	TRBD1	CSVGGQGGGYTF	TGCAGCGTTGGGGGACAGGGCGGTGGCTACACCTTC
TRBV2	.	TRBJ1-6	TRBD1	CASSADRARNSPLHF	TGTGCCAGCAGTGCGGACAGGGCAAGGAATTCACCCCTCCACTTT
TRBV27	.	TRBJ2-7	.	CASSLAPELEQYF	TGTGCCAGCAGTCTCGCCCCCGAACTTGAGCAGTACTTC
TRBV6-2/TRBV6-3	once	TRBJ2-3	.	CASTSSGASTDTQYF	TGTGCCAGCACTTCCTCGGGGGCCTCCACAGATACGCAGTATTTT
TRBV7-9	few	TRBJ1-1	TRBD1	CASSLRRGQAPDMNTEAFF	TGTGCCAGCAGCTTAAGACGAGGACAGGCCCCGGACATGAACACTGAAGCTTTCTTT
TRBV9	.	TRBJ2-5	TRBD1	CASGTGGSVWGRETQYF	TGTGCCAGCGGCACAGGGGGATCAGTGTGGGGAAGAGAGACCCAGTACTTC
TRBV10-3	once	TRBJ2-5	TRBD2	CAISASGSQETQYF	TGTGCCATCAGCGCTAGCGGGAGCCAAGAGACCCAGTACTTC
TRBV20-1	.	TRBJ2-7	.	CSARDRPLPSNEQYF	TGCAGTGCTAGAGATCGGCCCCTCCCCTCTAACGAGCAGTACTTC
TRBV12-3/TRBV12-4	few	TRBJ2-2	.	CASSWGTPPGELFF	TGTGCCAGCAGTTGGGGGACCCCGCCCGGGGAGCTGTTTTTT
TRBV27	.	TRBJ2-1	.	CASSLSGGVTYNEQFF	TGTGCCAGCAGTTTATCGGGTGGGGTCACCTACAATGAGCAGTTCTTC
TRBV12-3/TRBV12-4	.	TRBJ1-4	.	CASSSHRLRDEKLFF	TGTGCCAGCAGTTCCCACAGGTTAAGGGATGAAAAACTGTTTTTT
TRBV20-1	once	TRBJ2-1	.	CSARDGGTDNEQFF	TGCAGTGCTAGAGATGGGGGGACTGACAATGAGCAGTTCTTC
TRBV9	.	TRBJ2-4	TRBD2	CASSAGLAGGRAKNIQYF	TGTGCCAGCAGCGCCGGACTAGCGGGAGGCCGGGCCAAAAACATTCAGTACTTC
TRBV5-1	few	TRBJ2-3	TRBD2	CASSLATGGRTDTQYF	TGCGCCAGCAGCTTGGCAACGGGGGGTCGCACAGATACGCAGTATTTT
TRBV5-5	.	TRBJ1-5	.	CASSPTDCSNQPQHF	TGTGCCAGCAGCCCGACAGACTGTAGCAATCAGCCCCAGCATTTT
TRBV7-6	few	TRBJ2-2	.	CASSLEGHNTGELFF	TGTGCCAGCAGCTTAGAGGGACACAACACCGGGGAGCTGTTTTTT
TRBV29-1	few	TRBJ2-7	.	CSVEETGDRGEQYF	TGCAGCGTTGAAGAGACGGGCGATAGGGGCGAGCAGTACTTC